The T cell receptor beta chain described here comes from a study of radiotherapy plus CTLA-4 blockade in lung cancer. Across the study: Disease control was achieved by around 32% of patients, and objective responses by 18%. Study results and caveats: In blood, tumor-derived TCR clones expanded after radiotherapy plus ipilimumab. Best predicting response, reportedly, were early blood T cell clone dynamics, with interferon-beta.

The data were produced by immunoSEQ multiplex PCR, yet TCRdb's version contains in-frame clones alone and is incomplete. The sample yields 45,000 to 55,000 clones, 76% seen once. On this clone itself: Its antigen remains unidentified.

Patients with chemo-refractory metastatic non-small-cell lung cancer received focal radiation plus CTLA-4 blockade with ipilimumab. The germline V gene has CDR1 SEHNR and CDR2 FQNEAQ (reference sequence). The CDR3 has 14 amino acids. Trimming left V 6 bases short and J 9 bases short, with 15 bases between. This specimen consisted of peripheral blood, obtained from a patient treated with radiotherapy plus ipilimumab. The receptor comes from a human donor with non-small cell lung cancer who had stable disease on radiotherapy plus ipilimumab. The rearrangement uses TRBV7-9 and TRBJ1-6, with unresolved D. The CDR3 bases are TGTGCCAGCAGACCACCATCTGGCAGTTCACCCCTCCACTTT. Translated: CASRPPSGSSPLHF. Together with reference TRBV7-9 and TRBJ1-6, the CDR3 gives the full variable domain: DTGVSQNPRHKITKRGQNVTFRCDPISEHNRLYWYRQTLGQGPEFLTYFQNEAQLEKSRLLSDRFSAERPKGSFSTLEIQRTEQGDSAMYLCASRPPSGSSPLHFGNGTRLTVT.